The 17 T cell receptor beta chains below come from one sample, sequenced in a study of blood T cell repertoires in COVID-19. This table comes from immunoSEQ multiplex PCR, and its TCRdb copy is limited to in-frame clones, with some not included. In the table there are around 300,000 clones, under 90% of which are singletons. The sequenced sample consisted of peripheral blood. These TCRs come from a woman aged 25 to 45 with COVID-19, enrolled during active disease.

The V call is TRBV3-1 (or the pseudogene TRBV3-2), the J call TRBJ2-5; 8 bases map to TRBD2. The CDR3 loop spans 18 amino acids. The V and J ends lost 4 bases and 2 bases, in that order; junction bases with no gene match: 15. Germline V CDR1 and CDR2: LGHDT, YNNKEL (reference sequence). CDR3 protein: CASSPSRGSGSGQETQYF. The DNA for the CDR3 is TGTGCCAGCAGCCCTAGCCGAGGGAGCGGGAGTGGGCAAGAGACCCAGTACTTC.

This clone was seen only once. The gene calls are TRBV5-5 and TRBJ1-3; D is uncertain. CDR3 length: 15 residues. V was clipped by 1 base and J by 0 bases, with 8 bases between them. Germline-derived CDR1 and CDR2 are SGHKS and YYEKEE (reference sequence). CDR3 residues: CASSLLFSSGNTIYF. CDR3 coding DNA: TGTGCCAGCAGCTTGCTTTTCTCCTCTGGAAACACCATATATTTT.

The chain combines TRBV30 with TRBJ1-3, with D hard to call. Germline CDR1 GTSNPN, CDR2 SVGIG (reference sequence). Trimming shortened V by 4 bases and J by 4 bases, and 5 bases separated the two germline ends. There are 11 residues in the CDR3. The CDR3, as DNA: TGTGCCTGGAATCCGGGAAACACCATATATTTT. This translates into CAWNPGNTIYF.

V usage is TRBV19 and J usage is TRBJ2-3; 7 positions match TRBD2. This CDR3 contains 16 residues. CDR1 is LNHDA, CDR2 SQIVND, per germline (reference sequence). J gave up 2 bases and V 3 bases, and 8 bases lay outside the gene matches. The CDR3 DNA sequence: TGTGCCAGTAGTATCCAAGGGGAGGGCTACACAGATACGCAGTATTTT. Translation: CASSIQGEGYTDTQYF.

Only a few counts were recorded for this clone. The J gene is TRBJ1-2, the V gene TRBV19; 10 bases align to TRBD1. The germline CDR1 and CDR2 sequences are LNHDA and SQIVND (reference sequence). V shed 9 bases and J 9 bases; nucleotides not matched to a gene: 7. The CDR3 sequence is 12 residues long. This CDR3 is CARGQGTGSYTF. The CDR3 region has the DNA TGTGCCAGGGGACAGGGGACAGGGAGCTACACCTTC.

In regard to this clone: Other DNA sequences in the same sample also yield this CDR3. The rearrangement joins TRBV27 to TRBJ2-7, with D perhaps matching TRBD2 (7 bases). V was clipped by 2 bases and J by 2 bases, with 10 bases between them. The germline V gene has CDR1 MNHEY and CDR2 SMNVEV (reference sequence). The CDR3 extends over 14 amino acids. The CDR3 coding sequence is TGTGCCAGCAGTTTAAGAGGGGGGGCCTACGAGCAGTACTTC. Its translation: CASSLRGGAYEQYF.

The CDR3 reads CASSRTGTNTEAFF. As DNA, the CDR3 is TGTGCCAGCTCACGAACAGGGACGAACACTGAAGCTTTCTTT. This sequence joins TRBV18 and TRBJ1-1; weak D call: TRBD1 (6 bases). Trimming shortened V by 4 bases and J by 1 base, and 10 bases separated the two germline ends. This CDR3 has 14 residues. In germline, CDR1 is KGHSH, CDR2 LQKENI.

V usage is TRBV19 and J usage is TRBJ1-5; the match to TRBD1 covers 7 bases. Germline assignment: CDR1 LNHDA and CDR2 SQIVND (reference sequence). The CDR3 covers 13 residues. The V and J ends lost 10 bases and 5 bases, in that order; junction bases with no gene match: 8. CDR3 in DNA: TGTGCCACAAACCAGGGGGTATATCAGCCCCAGCATTTT. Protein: CATNQGVYQPQHF. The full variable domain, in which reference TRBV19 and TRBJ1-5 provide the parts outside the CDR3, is DGGITQSPKYLFRKEGQNVTLSCEQNLNHDAMYWYRQDPGQGLRLIYYSQIVNDFQKGDIAEGYSVSREKKESFPLTVTSAQKNPTAFYLCATNQGVYQPQHFGDGTRLSIL.

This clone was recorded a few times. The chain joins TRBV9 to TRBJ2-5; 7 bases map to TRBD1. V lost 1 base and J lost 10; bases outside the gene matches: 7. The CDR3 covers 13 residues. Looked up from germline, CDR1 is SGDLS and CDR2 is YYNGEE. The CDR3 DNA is TGTGCCAGCAGCGTAATGGCTCAGGGGGACCAGTACTTC. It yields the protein CASSVMAQGDQYF.

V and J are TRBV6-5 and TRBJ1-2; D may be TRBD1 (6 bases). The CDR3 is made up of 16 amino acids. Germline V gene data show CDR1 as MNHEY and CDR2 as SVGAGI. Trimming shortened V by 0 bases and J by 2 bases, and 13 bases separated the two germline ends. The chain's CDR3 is CASSYSGGRGNYGYTF. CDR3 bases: TGTGCCAGCAGTTACTCGGGAGGGAGGGGGAACTATGGCTACACCTTC.

In DNA, the CDR3 is TGTGCCAGCAGCCTGGGGACAGGTCATAATGAAAAACTGTTTTTT. Its protein product is CASSLGTGHNEKLFF. The V call is TRBV11-2, the J call TRBJ1-4, with TRBD1 matching over 8 bases. CDR1 and CDR2 (germline): SGHAT, FQNNGV. V lost 5 bases and J lost 4; bases outside the gene matches: 6. The CDR3 totals 15 residues.

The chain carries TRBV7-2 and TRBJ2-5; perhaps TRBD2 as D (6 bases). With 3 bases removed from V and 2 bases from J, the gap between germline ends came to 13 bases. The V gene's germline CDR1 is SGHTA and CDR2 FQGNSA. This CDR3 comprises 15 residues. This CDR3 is CASSFRGRPQETQYF. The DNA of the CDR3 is TGTGCCAGCAGCTTCCGAGGGAGGCCTCAAGAGACCCAGTACTTC.

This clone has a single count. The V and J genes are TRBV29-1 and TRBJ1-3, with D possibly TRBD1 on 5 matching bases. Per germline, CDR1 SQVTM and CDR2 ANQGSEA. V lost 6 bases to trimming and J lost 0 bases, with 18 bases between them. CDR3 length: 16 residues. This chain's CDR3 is CSVVSGAPNSGNTIYF. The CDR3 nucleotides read TGCAGCGTAGTAAGCGGGGCCCCGAACTCTGGAAACACCATATATTTT.

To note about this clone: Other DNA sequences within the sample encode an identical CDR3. CDR3 in amino acids: CASSLTDNYGYTF. For the CDR3, the DNA is TGTGCCAGCAGTTTAACAGACAACTATGGCTACACCTTC. This chain links TRBV12-3 or TRBV12-4 with TRBJ1-2; D gene ambiguous. V lost 2 bases, J lost 2 bases, and 6 bases lay in between. The length of the CDR3 is 13 residues.

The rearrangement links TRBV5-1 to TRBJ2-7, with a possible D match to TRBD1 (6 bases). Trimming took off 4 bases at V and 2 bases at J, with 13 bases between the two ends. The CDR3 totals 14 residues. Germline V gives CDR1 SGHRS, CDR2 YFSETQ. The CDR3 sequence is CASSAHRETYEQYF. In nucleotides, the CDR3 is TGCGCCAGCAGCGCTCACAGGGAAACCTACGAGCAGTACTTC.

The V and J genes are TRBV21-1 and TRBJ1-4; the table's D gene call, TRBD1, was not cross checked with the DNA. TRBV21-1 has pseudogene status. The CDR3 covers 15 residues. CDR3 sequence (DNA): TGTGCCAGCAGCAACGACAGGGGGCGAGGTGAAAAACTGTTTTTT. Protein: CASSNDRGRGEKLFF.

Written as DNA, the CDR3 is TGTGCCAGTAGCCCGACTAGCGGGAGGATAGATACGCAGTATTTT. This codes for CASSPTSGRIDTQYF. The chain employs TRBV19 and TRBJ2-3; 13 positions match TRBD2. CDR1 is LNHDA, CDR2 SQIVND, per germline (reference sequence). The CDR3 has 15 amino acids. The V gene end was trimmed by 6 bases and the J gene end by 5 bases; junction bases not matched to a gene: 5.